These 30 T cell receptor beta chains were all obtained from the same sample, sequenced in a study of blood T cell repertoires in COVID-19. Assay: immunoSEQ multiplex PCR; the TCRdb copy retains only in-frame clones and omits some. Here the sample spans fewer than 250,000 clones, 83% being singletons. Material for sequencing was peripheral blood. These receptor sequences come from a human donor in a cohort sampled during active COVID-19.

This rearrangement joins TRBV20-1 to TRBJ1-3; no reliable D call. Trimming cost V 5 bases and J 4 bases, with 6 bases left between them. From germline, CDR1 is DFQATT and CDR2 SNEGSKA (reference sequence). The length of the CDR3 is 11 residues. CDR3 residues: CSAGLGNTIYF. The CDR3 DNA follows: TGCAGTGCTGGCTTGGGAAACACCATATATTTT.

This chain connects TRBV6-5 to TRBJ2-7; TRBD1 matches at 10 bases. This CDR3 is built from 15 residues. Per germline, CDR1 MNHEY and CDR2 SVGAGI. V dropped 7 bases and J dropped 5; count of bases not matched to a gene: 11. Here the CDR3 DNA reads TGTGCCAGCACCAGATTCGGGGACAGGGGCCACGAGCAGTACTTC. Its translation is CASTRFGDRGHEQYF.

The rearrangement uses TRBV3-1 (or the pseudogene TRBV3-2) and TRBJ2-1; TRBD2 matches 8 bases. V shed 2 bases and J 10 bases; nucleotides not matched to a gene: 4. The germline V gene has CDR1 LGHDT and CDR2 YNNKEL (reference sequence). CDR3 length: 13 amino acids. The CDR3 region is CASSQSGSGEQFF. DNA of the CDR3: TGTGCCAGCAGCCAAAGCGGGAGTGGCGAGCAGTTCTTC.

V gene TRBV10-1 combines with J gene TRBJ2-3; 10 nucleotides align to TRBD2. Germline V CDR1 and CDR2: WNHNN, SYGVQD (reference sequence). The ends lost 0 bases at V and 5 bases at J; junction bases unmatched: 5. The CDR3 runs to 16 residues. The CDR3 region has the DNA TGCGCCAGCAGTGAGTCGGGTCTAGCGGGAGTAGATACGCAGTATTTT. It codes for CASSESGLAGVDTQYF.

This sequence joins TRBV24-1 and TRBJ2-3, with D possibly being TRBD1 (6 bases). The CDR3 runs 15 residues. Between the trimmed V and J ends, which lost 2 bases and 2 bases, there was a span of 10 bases. CDR1 KGHDR and CDR2 SFDVKD come from the germline V gene. The CDR3 sequence: CATSDSEGVTDTQYF. Here the CDR3 DNA reads TGTGCCACCAGTGATTCCGAGGGGGTCACAGATACGCAGTATTTT.

The chain uses TRBV7-9 and TRBJ2-3, with TRBD1 matching over 8 bases. CDR1 and CDR2 (germline): SEHNR, FQNEAQ (reference sequence). V dropped 3 bases and J dropped 5; count of bases not matched to a gene: 7. This CDR3 is 15 amino acids long. As DNA, the CDR3 is TGTGCCAGCAGCTTCGGACAGGGTACGGAAGATACGCAGTATTTT. Amino acids: CASSFGQGTEDTQYF.

The J gene is TRBJ1-2, the V gene TRBV28, with a weak D call TRBD1 (5 bases). Germline V CDR1 and CDR2: MDHEN, SYDVKM. The CDR3 runs 13 residues. V lost 8 bases, J lost 2 bases, and 12 bases lay in between. CDR3 in DNA: TGTGCCAGCCAACCGACAGTGAACTATGGCTACACCTTC. It encodes CASQPTVNYGYTF.

The V and J genes are TRBV10-1 and TRBJ2-3; 12 nucleotides agree with TRBD2. Germline CDR1 is WNHNN and CDR2 is SYGVQD (reference sequence). Trimming cost V 6 bases and J 0 bases; bases outside gene matches: 4. This CDR3 comprises 16 residues. For the CDR3, the DNA is TGCGCCAGCAGCCGGACTAGCGGGAAGAGCACAGATACGCAGTATTTT. As protein: CASSRTSGKSTDTQYF.

This chain links TRBV19 with TRBJ2-3; 13 positions agree with TRBD2. V lost 4 bases, J lost 5 bases, and 3 bases stayed unmatched. There are 15 residues in the CDR3. The V gene's germline CDR1 is LNHDA and CDR2 SQIVND (reference sequence). The CDR3 bases are TGTGCCAGTAGTAGGACTAGCGGGAGTATAGATACGCAGTATTTT. Translation: CASSRTSGSIDTQYF.

This clone has only a few counts. The V and J genes are TRBV18 and TRBJ1-1; a possible D gene is TRBD1 (6 bases). This CDR3 contains 15 residues. The germline V and J ends were trimmed by 4 bases and 0 bases, with 12 bases remaining between them. Germline V gene data show CDR1 as KGHSH and CDR2 as LQKENI. CDR3 sequence: CASSLRGGMNTEAFF. CDR3 nucleotides: TGTGCCAGCTCACTCCGGGGGGGCATGAACACTGAAGCTTTCTTT. The variable domain in full, completed from reference TRBV18 and TRBJ1-1, reads NAGVMQNPRHLVRRRGQEARLRCSPMKGHSHVYWYRQLPEEGLKFMVYLQKENIIDESGMPKERFSAEFPKEGPSILRIQQVVRGDSAAYFCASSLRGGMNTEAFFGQGTRLTVV.

J is TRBJ1-1 and V is TRBV24-1; D ambiguous. The germline gives CDR1 KGHDR, CDR2 SFDVKD. Trimming left V 4 bases short and J 1 base short, with 9 bases between. CDR3 size: 14 residues. The CDR3 region has the DNA TGTGCCACCAGTGACCCCCGACAGAACACTGAAGCTTTCTTT. Its protein product is CATSDPRQNTEAFF.

This chain connects TRBV12-3 or TRBV12-4 to TRBJ1-1; tentative D call: TRBD1 (6 bases). This CDR3 region has 13 residues. The V gene lost 5 bases and the J gene lost 10 bases, with 17 bases spanning the gap. The CDR3 DNA reads TGTGCCAGCAGTAAGCAGGGGATACAGCGAGCTTTCTTT. It specifies CASSKQGIQRAFF.

This clone was detected many times. The rearrangement joins TRBV30 to TRBJ1-2; tentative D call: TRBD1 (6 bases). Between the trimmed V and J ends, which lost 0 bases and 7 bases, there was a span of 12 bases. The CDR3 extends over 13 amino acids. CDR1 is GTSNPN and CDR2 is SVGIG in the germline V gene (reference sequence). The CDR3 bases are TGTGCCTGGAGTGTACGAGAAGGGGGTGGCTACACCTTC. Protein product: CAWSVREGGGYTF.

This clone was recorded once. The chain carries TRBV6-5 and TRBJ2-7, with 7 bases aligning to TRBD1. V lost 5 bases, J lost 2 bases, and 6 bases stayed unmatched. The CDR3 length is 14 residues. The germline gives CDR1 MNHEY, CDR2 SVGAGI. This chain's CDR3 is CASSPTGLPYEQYF. CDR3 sequence (DNA): TGTGCCAGCAGTCCGACAGGGCTTCCCTACGAGCAGTACTTC.

This chain connects TRBV7-2 to TRBJ2-5; 12 bases match TRBD2. Looked up from germline, CDR1 is SGHTA and CDR2 is FQGNSA. Germline trimming cut 3 bases from V and 4 bases from J; bases unmatched to any gene: 9. The CDR3 has 17 residues. The CDR3 loop reads CASSLANALAGGETQYF. CDR3 DNA sequence: TGTGCCAGCAGCTTGGCCAACGCACTAGCGGGAGGAGAGACCCAGTACTTC. The whole variable domain, remainder taken from reference TRBV7-2 and TRBJ2-5, is GAGVSQSPSNKVTEKGKDVELRCDPISGHTALYWYRQSLGQGLEFLIYFQGNSAPDKSGLPSDRFSAERTGGSVSTLTIQRTQQEDSAVYLCASSLANALAGGETQYFGPGTRLLVL.

The V gene is TRBV10-2, the J gene TRBJ2-7; 9 nucleotides agree with TRBD2. CDR3 length: 17 amino acids. The germline V gene encodes CDR1 WSHSY and CDR2 SAAADI. V was clipped by 0 bases and J by 0 bases; unmatched bases: 6. The CDR3 region has the DNA TGCGCCAGCAGTGAGTCGTTGACTAGCGGTTTCTCCTACGAGCAGTACTTC. This sequence encodes CASSESLTSGFSYEQYF.

The chain links TRBV7-9 to TRBJ2-3; D not certain. The germline V and J ends were trimmed by 8 bases and 3 bases, with 12 bases remaining between them. The CDR3 is 13 residues long. Germline V gene sequence: CDR1 SEHNR, CDR2 FQNEAQ (reference sequence). The CDR3 nucleotides are TGTGCCAGCCCAGGATTCGAAACAGATACGCAGTATTTT. This sequence encodes CASPGFETDTQYF.

This chain connects TRBV5-1 to TRBJ2-3; maybe TRBD2 (5 bases). Germline assignment: CDR1 SGHRS and CDR2 YFSETQ. Trimming removed 0 bases from V and 9 bases from J, with 17 bases in between. The CDR3 has 15 residues. The CDR3 coding sequence is TGCGCCAGCAGCTTGGGTCTAGCTGGGGATTGGACGCAGTATTTT. Protein: CASSLGLAGDWTQYF.

The chain couples TRBV24-1 to TRBJ2-3; a weak D match, TRBD1 (6 bases). The ends were cut back, 9 bases at V and 2 bases at J, with 11 bases in the middle. Germline CDR1 reads KGHDR; CDR2 reads SFDVKD. The CDR3 spans 13 residues. CDR3 sequence: CATRAGDTDTQYF. In nucleotides, the CDR3 is TGTGCCACCCGGGCAGGGGACACAGATACGCAGTATTTT.

The chain employs TRBV2 and TRBJ2-7, with 7 bases identical to TRBD1. With 10 bases clipped from V and 5 bases from J, the junction kept 8 bases outside the gene matches. CDR1 is SNHLY and CDR2 is FYNNEI in the germline V gene. CDR3 length: 12 residues. The DNA of the CDR3 is TGTGCCATCGCGGACAGGTCGGACGAGCAGTACTTC. Translated: CAIADRSDEQYF.

This chain connects TRBV19 to TRBJ2-5; D is undetermined. With 1 base removed from V and 1 base from J, the gap between germline ends came to 7 bases. The CDR3 contains 14 residues. Germline loops: CDR1 LNHDA, CDR2 SQIVND (reference sequence). CDR3 DNA sequence: TGTGCCAGTAGTATAGTGGGCAGCCAAGAGACCCAGTACTTC. Protein sequence: CASSIVGSQETQYF.

V usage is TRBV24-1 and J usage is TRBJ1-5, with D perhaps matching TRBD1 (6 bases). Trimming removed 4 bases at V and 7 bases at J, with 13 bases between. The CDR3 is 14 amino acids. CDR1 is KGHDR, CDR2 SFDVKD, per germline. The CDR3 DNA reads TGTGCCACCAGTGAACCAGGGGTAGGCCAGCCCCAGCATTTT. This gives the protein CATSEPGVGQPQHF.

The chain combines TRBV28 with TRBJ2-1; 14 bases map to TRBD2. Germline lookup yields CDR1 MDHEN and CDR2 SYDVKM. V lost 5 bases, J lost 3 bases, and 6 bases stayed unmatched. This CDR3 has 17 amino acids. The CDR3 coding sequence is TGTGCCAGCAGTCCTAGACTAGCGGGAGGGCTCTACAATGAGCAGTTCTTC. Encoded protein: CASSPRLAGGLYNEQFF.

The chain is built from TRBV10-1 and TRBJ1-3, with D uncertain. There are 14 residues in the CDR3. CDR1 is WNHNN, CDR2 SYGVQD, per germline (reference sequence). V was trimmed by 7 bases and J by 4 bases, leaving 14 bases between them. CDR3: CASTDGGGGNTIYF. The CDR3 DNA is TGCGCCAGCACCGACGGTGGAGGGGGAAACACCATATATTTT.

The chain is built from TRBV6-5 and TRBJ2-3; 7 bases map to TRBD2. This CDR3 is 15 amino acids long. Germline lookup yields CDR1 MNHEY and CDR2 SVGAGI. The trim removed 8 bases at V and 5 bases at J, leaving 13 bases unmatched. The CDR3 region is CASRASVSGGDTQYF. Written as DNA, the CDR3 is TGTGCCAGCCGGGCCTCGGTTTCGGGAGGAGATACGCAGTATTTT.

The rearrangement links TRBV2 to TRBJ1-6, with TRBD1 as a possible D gene (6 bases). Trimming removed 2 bases from V and 10 bases from J, with 12 bases in between. The CDR3 consists of 14 residues. The V gene's germline CDR1 is SNHLY and CDR2 FYNNEI. CDR3 protein: CASSEQGTGSPLHF. CDR3 DNA: TGTGCCAGCAGTGAACAGGGGACGGGGTCACCCCTCCACTTT.

V and J are TRBV5-6 and TRBJ1-2; 8 bases are shared with TRBD1. CDR3 length: 15 residues. CDR1 is SGHDT and CDR2 is YYEEEE in the germline V gene. Trimming took 0 bases from V and 4 from J; bases not matched to a gene: 5. The CDR3 spells CASSLDGTGGYGYTF. Written as DNA, the CDR3 is TGTGCCAGCAGCTTGGATGGGACAGGAGGCTATGGCTACACCTTC.

This CDR3 reads CAISDGGTGNTIYF. The CDR3 DNA follows: TGTGCCATCAGTGATGGGGGGACTGGAAACACCATATATTTT. The chain carries TRBV10-3 and TRBJ1-3; possible D gene TRBD1, 5 bases. The length of the CDR3 is 14 residues. V lost 3 bases and J lost 2, with 8 bases in between. The germline V gene encodes CDR1 ENHRY and CDR2 SYGVKD.

Details on this clone: One end of the junction varies from germline; a read error may be responsible. V is TRBV9 and J is TRBJ1-2; TRBD1 matches 8 bases. The germline V gene has CDR1 SGDLS and CDR2 YYNGEE. The CDR3 totals 16 residues. The CDR3 protein is CAISSKEFQGAVGYTF. In DNA, the CDR3 is TGTGCCATCAGCTCAAAAGAATTCCAGGGGGCGGTTGGCTACACCTTC.

The table lists this clone with a count of one. The chain's CDR3 is CASSLGAGPYGYTF. In DNA form, the CDR3 reads TGTGCCAGCAGCCTGGGAGCAGGCCCCTATGGCTACACCTTC. This chain joins TRBV6-5 and TRBJ1-2; D unclear. Trimming left V 6 bases short and J 4 bases short, with 15 bases between. The CDR3 is made up of 14 amino acids. In germline, CDR1 is MNHEY, CDR2 SVGAGI.